The 20 T cell receptor beta chains given below trace back to one sample, sequenced in a study of T-cell reconstitution after alpha-beta-depleted transplantation in children. During its preparation, the TCRbeta library received unique molecular identifiers. A single record per CDR3 protein comes from TCRdb applying MiXCR to the PCR reads. This sample has around 490,000 distinct CDR3 sequences; roughly 10% occur once, and the top ten carry around 15%. The sample consisted of PBMCs, mostly from graft donor cells, taken 180 days after TCRalphabeta/CD19-depleted stem cell transplant. Receptor source: a female patient aged 2-9 years who had a stem cell transplant for aplastic anemia, so the T cells may come from the graft donor.

The chain links TRBV4-3 to TRBJ2-1; possibly TRBD2 for D (7 bases). V lost 0 bases and J lost 9, with 18 bases in between. Germline CDR1 and CDR2: LGHNA and YSLEER. CDR3 length: 16 residues. CDR3 sequence (DNA): TGCGCCAGCAGCCAAGATTCGCGGGGGCTGGGTGGTGAGCAGTTCTTC. It encodes CASSQDSRGLGGEQFF.

The table lists this clonotype with a few counts. V usage is TRBV28 and J usage is TRBJ1-6; D is ambiguous. The V gene lost 1 base and the J gene lost 4 bases, with 5 bases spanning the gap. Germline lookup yields CDR1 MDHEN and CDR2 SYDVKM. The CDR3 extends over 14 amino acids. The CDR3 coding sequence is TGTGCCAGCAGTTTATTTCCTTATAATTCACCCCTCCACTTT. Translating gives CASSLFPYNSPLHF. Based on the CDR3 plus reference TRBV28 and TRBJ1-6, the full variable domain is DVKVTQSSRYLVKRTGEKVFLECVQDMDHENMFWYRQDPGLGLRLIYFSYDVKMKEKGDIPEGYSVSREKKERFSLILESASTNQTSMYLCASSLFPYNSPLHFGNGTRLTVT.

The rearrangement joins TRBV28 to TRBJ1-1; 7 bases match TRBD1. CDR1 and CDR2 from the germline V gene are MDHEN and SYDVKM. Unmatched junction bases numbered 5, after V lost 7 bases and J lost 3 bases. This CDR3 region has 13 residues. CDR3 nucleotides: TGTGCCAGCACTACGGACAGGCACACTGAAGCTTTCTTT. Amino acids: CASTTDRHTEAFF.

CDR3 coding DNA: TGTGCCACGGGTTTGGGCAATCAGCCCCAGCATTTT. Its translation: CATGLGNQPQHF. This rearrangement joins TRBV12-3 or TRBV12-4 to TRBJ1-5; D remains ambiguous. Trimming pared 10 bases from V and 2 bases from J, leaving 9 bases between. The CDR3 contains 12 residues.

This clonotype appeared a few times. This chain connects TRBV29-1 to TRBJ1-4; D is uncertain. Germline V gives CDR1 SQVTM, CDR2 ANQGSEA. Trimming pared 3 bases from V and 6 bases from J, leaving 11 bases between. The CDR3 length is 13 residues. The CDR3 region has the DNA TGCAGCGTTGAGTCCCGATCGGATGAAAAACTGTTTTTT. This sequence encodes CSVESRSDEKLFF.

This clonotype was detected a few times. The chain uses TRBV5-4 and TRBJ1-2; D is uncertain. This CDR3 comprises 14 residues. V gave up 0 bases and J gave up 7 bases, with 13 bases separating them. Germline loops: CDR1 SGHNT, CDR2 YYREEE (reference sequence). CDR3 region: CASSLVPRKSGYTF. CDR3 nucleotide sequence: TGTGCCAGCAGCTTGGTCCCCAGGAAAAGTGGCTACACCTTC.

In its sample, this clonotype was seen a few times. This CDR3 reads CASSPGSMGDTQYF. The DNA for the CDR3 is TGTGCCAGCAGCCCGGGAAGTATGGGAGATACGCAGTATTTT. The chain carries TRBV6-1 and TRBJ2-3, with D perhaps matching TRBD2 (5 bases). The V gene lost 6 bases and the J gene lost 5 bases, with 15 bases spanning the gap. The CDR3 has 14 amino acids. CDR1 and CDR2 from the germline V gene are MNHNS and SASEGT.

V gene TRBV7-2 combines with J gene TRBJ2-2; the D gene is possibly TRBD2 (7 bases). The germline CDR1 and CDR2 sequences are SGHTA and FQGNSA. The ends were cut back, 1 base at V and 5 bases at J, with 11 bases in the middle. CDR3 length equals 15 residues. Here the CDR3 reads CASSLVRGATGELFF. CDR3 sequence (DNA): TGTGCCAGCAGCTTAGTCCGGGGGGCGACCGGGGAGCTGTTTTTT.

This clonotype appeared a few times. CDR3 region: CSATDRGLTGELFF. The CDR3 DNA is TGCAGTGCGACGGACAGGGGGCTGACCGGGGAGCTGTTTTTT. The chain joins TRBV20-1 to TRBJ2-2, with 11 bases identical to TRBD1. Per germline, CDR1 DFQATT and CDR2 SNEGSKA (reference sequence). The CDR3 is made up of 14 amino acids. With V trimmed by 6 bases and J by 5 bases, 5 bases remained unmatched.

The V gene is TRBV9, the J gene TRBJ2-1; D possibly corresponds to TRBD2 (7 bases). Germline V gives CDR1 SGDLS, CDR2 YYNGEE. The CDR3 length is 18 residues. Between the trimmed V and J ends, which lost 2 bases and 2 bases, there was a span of 20 bases. The CDR3 here is CASSVGGGGLSAYNEQFF. The CDR3 DNA is TGTGCCAGCAGCGTTGGTGGGGGGGGCTTGAGCGCCTACAATGAGCAGTTCTTC.

The chain couples TRBV21-1 to TRBJ2-7. TRBV21-1 corresponds to a pseudogene. There are 18 residues in the CDR3. This CDR3 is CASSPILTRMSYSYEQYF. CDR3 DNA: TGTGCCAGCAGCCCAATTCTGACAAGAATGTCTTACTCCTACGAGCAGTACTTC.

The chain uses TRBV4-3 and TRBJ2-2; tentatively, D is TRBD1 (6 bases). The CDR3 sequence is 13 residues long. The V end lost 7 bases, the J end lost 5 bases, and 11 bases lay between the germline ends. Germline CDR1 reads LGHNA; CDR2 reads YSLEER. DNA of the CDR3: TGCGCCAGCACCTATCAGGGGACCGGGGAGCTGTTTTTT. As protein: CASTYQGTGELFF.

Here the CDR3 DNA reads TGTGCCACCAGCGGTGGTAGCGGGCCCAGCACAGATACGCAGTATTTT. It encodes CATSGGSGPSTDTQYF. V usage is TRBV15 and J usage is TRBJ2-3; the match to TRBD2 covers 7 bases. The CDR3 is 16 residues long. CDR1 LNHNV and CDR2 YYDKDF come from the germline V gene (reference sequence). V lost 5 bases to trimming and J lost 0 bases; unmatched junction nucleotides: 8.

This clonotype was counted between two and nine times. V usage is TRBV7-6 and J usage is TRBJ2-3; a weak D match, TRBD2 (6 bases). The ends were cut back, 0 bases at V and 2 bases at J, with 9 bases in the middle. The CDR3 has 15 residues. Germline CDR1 and CDR2: SGHVS and FNYEAQ. CDR3 in DNA: TGTGCCAGCAGCTTAGCTTGGCGGGACACAGATACGCAGTATTTT. It codes for CASSLAWRDTDTQYF.

The sample holds a few counts of this clonotype. The V gene is TRBV6-2 or TRBV6-3, the J gene TRBJ2-2; unclear D gene. The CDR3 is 15 amino acids. The germline V gene encodes CDR1 MNHEY and CDR2 SVGEGT. Trimming stripped 1 base from V and 2 bases from J, with 8 bases between. CDR3 region: CASSYWQTNTGELFF. The CDR3 DNA reads as TGTGCCAGCAGTTACTGGCAGACTAACACCGGGGAGCTGTTTTTT.

The chain has TRBV20-1 and TRBJ2-3, with TRBD2 matching over 7 bases. Germline V gene data show CDR1 as DFQATT and CDR2 as SNEGSKA (reference sequence). The CDR3 sequence is 15 residues long. With 2 bases clipped from V and 6 bases from J, the junction kept 11 bases outside the gene matches. Written as DNA, the CDR3 is TGCAGTGCTAGACCTGTGCGGGAGATGGCGGATACGCAGTATTTT. Its translation is CSARPVREMADTQYF.

The chain links TRBV5-5 to TRBJ2-1; D remains ambiguous. Germline values: CDR1 SGHKS, CDR2 YYEKEE (reference sequence). The CDR3 is made up of 16 amino acids. V was trimmed by 4 bases and J by 4 bases, leaving 18 bases between them. The CDR3 here is CASSQKLPRQYNEQFF. The CDR3 region has the DNA TGTGCCAGCAGCCAAAAGCTCCCTAGACAATACAATGAGCAGTTCTTC.

In this sample, this clonotype turned up a few times. The CDR3, as DNA: TGTGCCAGCAGTGTGGACAGCTCCACAGATACGCAGTATTTT. This gives the protein CASSVDSSTDTQYF. This chain links TRBV2 with TRBJ2-3, with a weak D call TRBD1 (6 bases). V dropped 4 bases and J dropped 2 bases, with 10 bases sitting between them. This CDR3 comprises 14 residues. Germline V gene data show CDR1 as SNHLY and CDR2 as FYNNEI.

This chain links TRBV12-3 or TRBV12-4 with TRBJ1-1; D perhaps matches TRBD1 (5 bases). Trimming took 5 bases from V and 5 from J, leaving 18 bases between them. The CDR3 length is 15 residues. The DNA of the CDR3 is TGTGCCAGCAGTCCACCGGGGGGGGTAAGGACTGAAGCTTTCTTT. This sequence encodes CASSPPGGVRTEAFF.

The chain carries TRBV6-2 or TRBV6-3 and TRBJ1-2; D uncertain. CDR3 length equals 14 residues. Between the trimmed V and J ends, which lost 0 bases and 4 bases, there was a span of 9 bases. Looked up from germline, CDR1 is MNHEY and CDR2 is SVGEGT. The CDR3 DNA reads as TGTGCCAGCAGTTACTCGATCGCCAGCTATGGCTACACCTTC. It codes for CASSYSIASYGYTF.